These 27 T cell receptor beta chains originate from one sample sequenced in a study of esophageal squamous cell carcinoma under preoperative chemotherapy. Time point defined: after preoperative PTX-NDP chemotherapy. Via MiXCR, TCRdb re-called the PCR reads, giving one row per CDR3 protein. Among under 20,000 distinct CDR3 sequences listed, around 42% were seen once. Collection of the sample occurred from a patient given preoperative chemotherapy. These receptors originate from a human donor with esophageal squamous cell carcinoma. The donor label of this sample is uncertain.

The chain joins TRBV11-3 to TRBJ2-1, with TRBD2 as a possible D gene (6 bases). CDR3 length: 12 amino acids. V was shortened by 5 bases and J by 13 bases, with 15 bases between the two germline ends. The germline gives CDR1 SGHNT, CDR2 YENEEA. CDR3 nucleotide sequence: TGTGCCAGCAGCGCGTTACGGGACTTACAGTTCTTC. Translated, it gives CASSALRDLQFF. Drawing the rest from reference TRBV11-3 and TRBJ2-1, the complete variable domain is EAGVVQSPRYKIIEKKQPVAFWCNPISGHNTLYWYLQNLGQGPELLIRYENEEAVDDSQLPKDRFSAERLKGVDSTLKIQPAELGDSAVYLCASSALRDLQFFGPGTRLTVL.

This clonotype appeared a single time. The CDR3 sequence: CASTSGVGAKDTQYF. CDR3 nucleotide sequence: TGTGCCAGCACCTCGGGGGTGGGAGCCAAAGATACGCAGTACTTC. The V call is TRBV12-3 or TRBV12-4, the J call TRBJ2-3; D possibly corresponds to TRBD2 (6 bases). Matching the DNA end better, TRBJ2-7 makes the J call doubtful. The CDR3 covers 15 residues.

This clonotype was counted a few times. V gene TRBV7-3 combines with J gene TRBJ2-1; 8 bases line up with TRBD2. Looked up from germline, CDR1 is SGHTA and CDR2 is FQGTGA. V lost 2 bases to trimming and J lost 5 bases; unmatched junction nucleotides: 8. This CDR3 is built from 16 residues. The CDR3 protein is CASSLRGGASDNEQFF. The CDR3 nucleotides are TGTGCCAGCAGCTTACGGGGGGGGGCCTCGGACAATGAGCAGTTCTTC.

This chain links TRBV6-4 with TRBJ2-1; unclear D gene. Deletions cut 5 bases from V and 5 bases from J, with 10 bases between. Germline V CDR1 and CDR2: MRHNA, SNTAGT. CDR3 length equals 13 residues. The DNA of the CDR3 is TGTGCCAGCAGTTCGGATTTTAACAATGAGCAGTTCTTC. Protein product: CASSSDFNNEQFF.

The chain employs TRBV12-3 or TRBV12-4 and TRBJ2-5, with D perhaps given as TRBD1 or TRBD2 (5 bases each). The closer fit of TRBJ2-7 to the DNA end suggests the J call may be wrong. The CDR3 is made up of 14 amino acids. CDR3 bases: TGTGCCAGCAGTTTGGGACCGAAAATATACGAGCAGTACTTC. Translating it yields CASSLGPKIYEQYF.

This clonotype was observed at least ten times. The rearrangement joins TRBV7-2 to TRBJ2-3, with 10 nucleotides matching TRBD1. V was clipped by 4 bases and J by 1 base; unmatched bases: 5. This CDR3 contains 16 residues. Per the germline V gene, CDR1 is SGHTA and CDR2 is FQGNSA. The DNA of the CDR3 is TGTGCCAGCAGCTCGGGGACAGGGGCCCGCACAGATACGCAGTATTTT. It specifies CASSSGTGARTDTQYF.

This clonotype was counted a single time. The chain links TRBV7-3 to TRBJ2-3; 9 bases line up with TRBD2. Germline V lookup: CDR1 SGHTA, CDR2 FQGTGA. The CDR3 runs 14 residues. V lost 5 bases to trimming and J lost 12 bases; unmatched junction nucleotides: 12. DNA of the CDR3: TGTGCCAGCAGCCCGGGACTAGCCAGAAACATTCAGTATTTT. It yields the protein CASSPGLARNIQYF.

At least ten counts were recorded for this clonotype. A much larger clone differs by one base, so this may be a read error. This rearrangement joins TRBV12-3 or TRBV12-4 to TRBJ2-1, with D maybe TRBD1 (7 bases). The CDR3 totals 14 residues. The germline V and J ends were trimmed by 5 bases and 13 bases, with 21 bases remaining between them. The CDR3, as DNA: TGTGCCAGCAGTCCGGGGGACAGAGAAGAGACCCAGTTCTTC. It codes for CASSPGDREETQFF.

This clonotype appeared many times. This chain uses TRBV7-2 with TRBJ2-5; D remains unclear. V lost 5 bases and J 5 bases, leaving 12 bases between the germline ends. The germline V gene has CDR1 SGHTA and CDR2 FQGNSA. The CDR3 has 13 amino acids. The CDR3 here is CASSPTWVETQYF. Here the CDR3 DNA reads TGTGCCAGCAGCCCGACCTGGGTGGAGACCCAGTACTTC.

This clonotype appeared once. Compared with germline, one end of the junction differs, possibly owing to a read error. The CDR3 DNA reads TGTGCCAGCAGTTACTCGAGAGGCGGGGCGGGGCAAAAGGCCCTGAACTTC. It yields the protein CASSYSRGGAGQKALNF. V and J are TRBV6-5 and TRBJ2-5, with D maybe TRBD2 (6 bases). The CDR3 is 17 amino acids. CDR1 MNHEY and CDR2 SVGAGI come from the germline V gene.

The chain is built from TRBV7-2 and TRBJ2-2; either TRBD1 or TRBD2 may supply D (6 bases each). With 7 bases removed from V and 1 base from J, the gap between germline ends came to 13 bases. Per the germline V gene, CDR1 is SGHTA and CDR2 is FQGNSA. The CDR3 length is 15 residues. In DNA form, the CDR3 reads TGTGCCAGCAACAAAAGGGGGGAGAACACCGGGGAGCTGTTTTTT. Protein sequence: CASNKRGENTGELFF. Combining the CDR3 with reference TRBV7-2 and TRBJ2-2 gives the whole variable domain GAGVSQSPSNKVTEKGKDVELRCDPISGHTALYWYRQSLGQGLEFLIYFQGNSAPDKSGLPSDRFSAERTGGSVSTLTIQRTQQEDSAVYLCASNKRGENTGELFFGEGSRLTVL.

The chain employs TRBV11-1 and TRBJ2-1; 7 bases map to TRBD2. Germline V CDR1 and CDR2: SGHAT, FQDESV (reference sequence). The CDR3 runs to 17 residues. The trim removed 2 bases at V and 4 bases at J, leaving 11 bases unmatched. The CDR3 loop reads CASSLISTGGWYNEQFF. The CDR3 nucleotides are TGTGCCAGCAGCTTAATCTCTACGGGGGGTTGGTACAATGAGCAGTTCTTC.

Many counts were recorded for this clonotype. The rearrangement uses TRBV6-2 or TRBV6-3 and TRBJ2-7; 8 nucleotides agree with TRBD2. Per the germline V gene, CDR1 is MNHEY and CDR2 is SVGEGT. The CDR3 sequence is 15 residues long. Trimming removed 5 bases from V and 1 base from J; junction bases left unmatched: 7. CDR3 coding DNA: TGTGCCAGCAGTAATCCAGCGGGAGCTTCCTACGAGCAGTACTTC. Translated: CASSNPAGASYEQYF.

This clonotype was counted only a few times. V gene TRBV7-6 combines with J gene TRBJ2-7, with 7 bases that match TRBD1. The CDR3 has 14 residues. J gave up 1 base and V 5 bases, and 5 bases lay outside the gene matches. Germline CDR1 reads SGHVS; CDR2 reads FNYEAQ. The CDR3 nucleotides read TGTGCCAGCAGCCTAGGACAGGCGTCCTACGAGCAGTACTTC. Its protein is CASSLGQASYEQYF. Complete variable domain (other parts from reference TRBV7-6 and TRBJ2-7): GAGVSQSPRYKVTKRGQDVALRCDPISGHVSLYWYRQALGQGPEFLTYFNYEAQQDKSGLPNDRFSAERPEGSISTLTIQRTEQRDSAMYRCASSLGQASYEQYFGPGTRLTVT.

This clonotype was seen more than once but under ten times. The genes are TRBV7-2 and TRBJ2-2; 7 nucleotides line up with TRBD1. V was pared by 4 bases and J by 5 bases, with 10 bases of the junction left unmatched. CDR1 and CDR2 from the germline V gene are SGHTA and FQGNSA. The CDR3 extends over 16 amino acids. The chain's CDR3 is CASSSGSTGVTGELFF. CDR3 in DNA: TGTGCCAGCAGCTCCGGGTCAACAGGGGTTACCGGGGAGCTGTTTTTT.

As to this clonotype: A read error may account for a junction end that differs from germline. The chain has TRBV7-2 and TRBJ2-3; a weak D match, TRBD2 (7 bases). CDR1 SGHTA and CDR2 FQGNSA come from the germline V gene. The CDR3 is 16 residues long. This CDR3 reads CASRGRGGGGTETQYF. CDR3 coding DNA: TGTGCCAGCAGGGGGCGAGGGGGGGGGGGCACAGAGACCCAGTATTTC.

With regard to this clonotype: This CDR3 is missing its conserved last phenylalanine or tryptophan, likely due to a read error. This chain links TRBV7-8 with TRBJ2-5; 7 nucleotides match TRBD2. The CDR3 has 12 residues. Germline CDR1 reads SGHVS; CDR2 reads FQNEAQ. V was clipped by 11 bases and J by 7 bases; unmatched bases: 10. Written as DNA, the CDR3 is TGTGCCTGTGGCTTGGGGGGGACGACCCAGTACTCC. Its protein product is CACGLGGTTQYS.

This clonotype was seen a handful of times. The chain couples TRBV6-5 to TRBJ2-6; 14 bases align to TRBD2. This CDR3 comprises 19 residues. J lost 4 bases, V lost 2 bases, and 7 bases had no gene match. The germline V gene has CDR1 MNHEY and CDR2 SVGAGI. The CDR3 DNA sequence: TGTGCCAGCAGTTACCCCAGGACTAGCGGGAGGATCGGGGCCAACGTCCTGACTTTC. Its translation is CASSYPRTSGRIGANVLTF.

This clonotype was counted only a few times. This sequence joins TRBV7-2 and TRBJ2-3, with unresolved D. The J call is in doubt because the DNA end fits TRBJ2-7 better. The CDR3 runs to 12 residues. Germline loops: CDR1 SGHTA, CDR2 FQGNSA. CDR3 in amino acids: CASGLTSYEQYF. CDR3 sequence (DNA): TGTGCCAGCGGGCTGACGTCCTACGAGCAGTACTTC.

The V gene is TRBV7-2, the J gene TRBJ2-5, with D possibly being TRBD1 or TRBD2 (5 bases each). The CDR3 sequence is 19 residues long. V lost 5 bases and J 1 base, leaving 26 bases between the germline ends. The germline V gene encodes CDR1 SGHTA and CDR2 FQGNSA. In DNA, the CDR3 is TGTGCCAGCAGCCAAGTCGCTCGGGGCGCGGGCCGAGCCCAAGAGACCCAGTACTTC. Its protein product is CASSQVARGAGRAQETQYF.

This clonotype showed up many times. The chain recombines TRBV10-3 with TRBJ2-7; 7 bases are shared with TRBD1. The CDR3 extends over 13 amino acids. Germline-derived CDR1 and CDR2 are ENHRY and SYGVKD. V trimming: 8 bases; J trimming: 1 base; junction bases outside the gene matches: 5. CDR3 region: CAIETGLSYEQYF. CDR3 nucleotide sequence: TGTGCCATCGAGACAGGGTTATCCTACGAGCAGTACTTC.

A word on this clonotype: Its ends do not fully match the called genes, so a read error is possible. V and J are TRBV5-6 and TRBJ2-3, with a possible D match to TRBD2 (5 bases). The germline V gene encodes CDR1 SGHDT and CDR2 YYEEEE. There are 15 residues in the CDR3. CDR3: CASSSARRGKNTQYF. CDR3 DNA: TGTGCCAGCAGCTCGGCGCGGCGAGGGAAAAACACGCAGTATTTC.

This clonotype was counted at least ten times. This chain uses TRBV6-5 with TRBJ1-2, with 10 nucleotides matching TRBD1. The germline CDR1 and CDR2 sequences are MNHEY and SVGAGI. The CDR3 runs 17 residues. V lost 0 bases, J lost 4 bases, and 8 bases stayed unmatched. Here the CDR3 DNA reads TGTGCCAGCAGTTACTCTTCGGGACAGGGGAAGGCCTATGGCTACACCTTC. Its protein is CASSYSSGQGKAYGYTF.

The chain is built from TRBV7-2 and TRBJ2-1, with TRBD2 matching 10 bases. The CDR3 is 16 amino acids. Germline V gene lookup returns CDR1 SGHTA and CDR2 FQGNSA. J was trimmed by 7 bases and V by 5 bases; bases with no gene match: 11. DNA for the CDR3: TGTGCCAGCAGCATACAGGTTAGCGGGGGGTTAAATGAGCAGTTCTTC. Protein product: CASSIQVSGGLNEQFF.

For this clonotype: A much larger clone differs from this one at a single base, so this may be a read error. This sequence joins TRBV7-2 and TRBJ2-3, with TRBD2 identical over 11 bases. After removal of 1 base from V and 3 bases from J, the junction contained 12 bases not matched to a gene. CDR1 and CDR2 from the germline V gene are SGHTA and FQGNSA. This CDR3 contains 19 residues. The CDR3 loop reads CASSLEVGRSGRATDTQYF. DNA of the CDR3: TGTGCCAGCAGCTTAGAGGTGGGGCGTAGCGGGAGGGCAACAGATACGCAGTATTTT.

The chain is built from TRBV20-1 and TRBJ2-5; tentatively, D is TRBD1 or TRBD2 (5 bases each). TRBJ2-7 explains the end of the DNA better; the J call may be wrong. CDR1 DFQATT and CDR2 SNEGSKA come from the germline V gene (reference sequence). This CDR3 has 16 residues. In nucleotides, the CDR3 is TGCAGTGCAGGCCCCCCCTCGGGGCAGCTGCCCTACGAGCAGTACTTC. Translation: CSAGPPSGQLPYEQYF.

This clonotype occurred many times. The CDR3 spells CASSPQGGTGELFF. The CDR3 nucleotides read TGTGCCAGCAGCCCACAAGGAGGCACCGGGGAGCTGTTTTTT. This chain connects TRBV7-3 to TRBJ2-2; D is perhaps TRBD2 (5 bases). The CDR3 sequence is 14 residues long. V was clipped by 5 bases and J by 4 bases, with 11 bases between them. CDR1 SGHTA and CDR2 FQGTGA come from the germline V gene.